The entry below describes one T cell receptor beta chain. The antigen is undetermined. The data were obtained in a study of cytomegalovirus exposure and HLA in healthy donors. Regarding the study as a whole: As a later analysis showed, a missense DCLRE1C variant was linked to trimming of TCR beta V- and J-genes.

Looked up from germline, CDR1 is SGHDT and CDR2 is YYEEEE. CDR3 length equals 14 residues. V lost 4 bases to trimming and J lost 5 bases; unmatched junction nucleotides: 7. It was with 60 Vbeta and 13 Jbeta primers that the PCR ran. TCRdb keeps only in-frame clones here, not all; method: immunoSEQ multiplex PCR. The sample contains 150,000 to 200,000 clones, 60% to 80% of which appear only once. This receptor was taken from a woman aged 40 to 50 in good health and CMV-seropositive. Sequencing input: PBMCs. J is TRBJ2-3 and V is TRBV5-6; TRBD1 aligns across 7 bases. CDR3 sequence reads: CASSPNRGQDTQYF. The CDR3 coding sequence is TGTGCCAGCAGCCCGAACAGGGGCCAAGATACGCAGTATTTT.